What follows is one T cell receptor (beta chain) and its context. The data are from a study of blood T cell repertoires in COVID-19. Overall study context: T cells, B-cell-depleted T cells, or PBMCs supplied cDNA or gDNA.

Participants were aged roughly 18 to 90 years, lived in 20 to 25 US areas, and enrolled virtually. Original handling: Scientists estimated how many nucleated cells there were by amplifying reference gene primers. TCRdb's table, derived via immunoSEQ multiplex PCR, lists solely in-frame clones and lacks some. V and J calls and clone size are as listed in that table; D and trimming were resolved from the DNA. The sample yields roughly 74,000 clones, 75% to 90% seen once. Per the germline V gene, CDR1 is LNHDA and CDR2 is SQIVND (reference sequence). The CDR3 consists of 13 residues. Trimming removed 2 bases from V and 5 bases from J, with 4 bases in between.

The rearrangement uses TRBV19 and TRBJ1-6; D call uncertain. This sequence was found in a woman aged 45 to 65 with acute COVID-19. Sequenced material: PBMCs or T cells enriched from blood (not recorded which). The CDR3 is CASSIQDNSPLHF. The CDR3 region has the DNA TGTGCCAGTAGTATACAGGATAATTCACCCCTCCACTTT.